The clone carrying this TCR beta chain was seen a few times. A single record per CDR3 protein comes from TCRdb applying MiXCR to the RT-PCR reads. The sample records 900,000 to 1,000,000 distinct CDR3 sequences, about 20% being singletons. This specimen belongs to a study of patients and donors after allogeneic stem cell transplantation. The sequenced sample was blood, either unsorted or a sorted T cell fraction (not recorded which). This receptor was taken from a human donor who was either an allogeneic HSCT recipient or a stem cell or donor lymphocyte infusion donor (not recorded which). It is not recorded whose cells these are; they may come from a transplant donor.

The CDR3 nucleotides are TGCAGTGCTAGAGACAGTGTAAAATCTTATGGCTACACCTTC. Translating it yields CSARDSVKSYGYTF. This chain links TRBV20-1 with TRBJ1-2; D not resolved. The CDR3 is 14 residues long. Germline CDR1 reads DFQATT; CDR2 reads SNEGSKA (reference sequence). Trimming took off 0 bases at V and 5 bases at J, with 13 bases between the two ends.